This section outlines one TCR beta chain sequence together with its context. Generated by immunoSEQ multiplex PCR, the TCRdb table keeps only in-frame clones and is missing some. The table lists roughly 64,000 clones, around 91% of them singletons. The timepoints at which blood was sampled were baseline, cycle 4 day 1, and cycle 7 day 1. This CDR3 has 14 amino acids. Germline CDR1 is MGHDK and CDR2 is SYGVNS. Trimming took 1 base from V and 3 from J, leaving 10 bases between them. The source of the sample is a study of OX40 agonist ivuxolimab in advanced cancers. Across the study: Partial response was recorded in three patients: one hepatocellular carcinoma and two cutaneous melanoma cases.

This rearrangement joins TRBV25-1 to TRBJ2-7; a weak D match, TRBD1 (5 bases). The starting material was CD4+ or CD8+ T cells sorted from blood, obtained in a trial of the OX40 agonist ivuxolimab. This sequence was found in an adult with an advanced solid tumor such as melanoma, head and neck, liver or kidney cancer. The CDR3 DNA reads TGTGCCAGCAGTGAATTGGGGCAAGACTACGAGCAGTACTTC. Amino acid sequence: CASSELGQDYEQYF.